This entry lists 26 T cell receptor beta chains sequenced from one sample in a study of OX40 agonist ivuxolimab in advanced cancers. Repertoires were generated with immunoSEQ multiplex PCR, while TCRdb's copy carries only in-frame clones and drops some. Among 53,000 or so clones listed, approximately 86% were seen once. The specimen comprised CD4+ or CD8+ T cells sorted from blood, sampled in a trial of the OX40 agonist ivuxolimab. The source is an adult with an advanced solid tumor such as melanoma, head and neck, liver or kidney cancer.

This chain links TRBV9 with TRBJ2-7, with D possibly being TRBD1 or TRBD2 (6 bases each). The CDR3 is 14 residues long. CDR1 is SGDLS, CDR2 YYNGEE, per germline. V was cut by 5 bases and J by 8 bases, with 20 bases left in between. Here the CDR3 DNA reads TGTGCCAGCAGTGAGGGGGGCGGAGGGACTCAGCAGTACTTC. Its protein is CASSEGGGGTQQYF.

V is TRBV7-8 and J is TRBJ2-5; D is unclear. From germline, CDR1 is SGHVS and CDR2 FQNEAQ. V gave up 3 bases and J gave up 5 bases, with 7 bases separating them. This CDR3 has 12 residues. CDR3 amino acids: CASSFNGETQYF. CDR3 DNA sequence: TGTGCCAGCAGCTTCAATGGGGAGACCCAGTACTTC. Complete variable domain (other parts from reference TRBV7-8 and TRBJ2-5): GAGVSQSPRYKVAKRGQDVALRCDPISGHVSLFWYQQALGQGPEFLTYFQNEAQLDKSGLPSDRFFAERPEGSVSTLKIQRTQQEDSAVYLCASSFNGETQYFGPGTRLLVL.

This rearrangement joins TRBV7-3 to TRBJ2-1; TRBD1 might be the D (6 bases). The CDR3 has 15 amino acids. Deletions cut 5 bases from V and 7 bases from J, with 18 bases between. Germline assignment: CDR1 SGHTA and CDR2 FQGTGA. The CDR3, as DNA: TGTGCCAGCAGCAACTCAGGGGCGGCTGAGAATGAGCAGTTCTTC. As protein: CASSNSGAAENEQFF.

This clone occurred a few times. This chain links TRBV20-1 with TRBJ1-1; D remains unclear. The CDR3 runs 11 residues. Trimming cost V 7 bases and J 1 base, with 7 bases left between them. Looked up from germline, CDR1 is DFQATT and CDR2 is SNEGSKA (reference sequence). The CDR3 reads CSGSGNTEAFF. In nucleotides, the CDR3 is TGCAGTGGTTCTGGGAACACTGAAGCTTTCTTT.

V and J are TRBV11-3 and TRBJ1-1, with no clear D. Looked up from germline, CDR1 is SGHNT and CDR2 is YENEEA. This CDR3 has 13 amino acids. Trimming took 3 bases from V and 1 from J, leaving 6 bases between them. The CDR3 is CASSLLANTEAFF. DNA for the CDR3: TGTGCCAGCAGCTTGTTAGCGAACACTGAAGCTTTCTTT.

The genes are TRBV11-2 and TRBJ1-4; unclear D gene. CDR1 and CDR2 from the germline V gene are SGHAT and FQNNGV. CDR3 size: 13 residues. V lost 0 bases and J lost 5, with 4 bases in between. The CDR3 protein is CASSLDSNEKLFF. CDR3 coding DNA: TGTGCCAGCAGCTTAGACAGCAATGAAAAACTGTTTTTT.

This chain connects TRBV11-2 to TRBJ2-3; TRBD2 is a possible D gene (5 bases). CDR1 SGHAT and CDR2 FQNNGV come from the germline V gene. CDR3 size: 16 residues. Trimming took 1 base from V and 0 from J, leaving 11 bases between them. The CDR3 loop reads CASSLALAFSTDTQYF. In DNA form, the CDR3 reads TGTGCCAGCAGCTTAGCGCTAGCTTTTAGCACAGATACGCAGTATTTT.

The DNA for the CDR3 is TGTGCCTGGAGTGTATTCACTGCAACTAATGAAAAACTGTTTTTT. This gives the protein CAWSVFTATNEKLFF. This chain uses TRBV30 with TRBJ1-4; unclear D gene. This CDR3 spans 15 amino acids. Germline assignment: CDR1 GTSNPN and CDR2 SVGIG (reference sequence). The V and J ends lost 0 bases and 0 bases respectively, with 8 bases between them.

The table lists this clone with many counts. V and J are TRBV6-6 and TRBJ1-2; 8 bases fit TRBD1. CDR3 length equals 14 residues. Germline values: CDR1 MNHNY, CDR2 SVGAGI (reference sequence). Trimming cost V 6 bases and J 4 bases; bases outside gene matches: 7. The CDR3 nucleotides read TGTGCCAGCAGAACACAGGGGGTAGTCTATGGCTACACCTTC. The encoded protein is CASRTQGVVYGYTF.

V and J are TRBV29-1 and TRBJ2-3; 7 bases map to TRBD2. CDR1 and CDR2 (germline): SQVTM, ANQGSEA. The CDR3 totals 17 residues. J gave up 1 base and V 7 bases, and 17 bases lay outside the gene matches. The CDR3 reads CSGEGFWEGPGTDTQYF. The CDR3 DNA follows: TGCAGCGGTGAGGGATTTTGGGAGGGCCCCGGCACAGATACGCAGTATTTT.

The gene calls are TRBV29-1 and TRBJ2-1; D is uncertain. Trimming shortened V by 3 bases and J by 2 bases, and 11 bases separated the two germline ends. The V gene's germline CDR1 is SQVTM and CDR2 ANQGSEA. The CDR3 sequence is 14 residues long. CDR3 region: CSVDDGVTYNEQFF. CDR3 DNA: TGCAGCGTTGACGACGGAGTAACCTACAATGAGCAGTTCTTC.

CDR3 coding DNA: TGCGCCAGCAGCTTGGATTCCAGGGGAAGAACTAATGAAAAACTGTTTTTT. The encoded protein is CASSLDSRGRTNEKLFF. The chain recombines TRBV5-1 with TRBJ1-4; weak D call: TRBD1 (6 bases). There are 17 residues in the CDR3. Germline loops: CDR1 SGHRS, CDR2 YFSETQ. V shed 0 bases and J shed 1 base, with 13 bases lying between them.

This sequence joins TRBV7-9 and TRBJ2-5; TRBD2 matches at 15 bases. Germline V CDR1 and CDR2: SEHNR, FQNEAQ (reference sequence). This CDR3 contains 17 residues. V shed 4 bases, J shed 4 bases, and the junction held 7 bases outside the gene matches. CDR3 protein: CASSSILGLAGGETQYF. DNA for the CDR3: TGTGCCAGCAGCTCGATCCTGGGACTAGCGGGAGGAGAGACCCAGTACTTC.

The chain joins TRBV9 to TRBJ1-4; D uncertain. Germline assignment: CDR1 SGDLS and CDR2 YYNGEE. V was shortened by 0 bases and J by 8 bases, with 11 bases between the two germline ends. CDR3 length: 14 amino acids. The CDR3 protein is CASSVVSGLEKLFF. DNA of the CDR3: TGTGCCAGCAGCGTAGTGTCAGGATTGGAAAAACTGTTTTTT.

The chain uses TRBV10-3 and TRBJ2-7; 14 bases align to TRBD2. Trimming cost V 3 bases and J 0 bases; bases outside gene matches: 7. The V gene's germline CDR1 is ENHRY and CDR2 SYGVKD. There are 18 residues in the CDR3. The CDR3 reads CAISEYGLAGGSSYEQYF. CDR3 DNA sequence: TGTGCCATCAGTGAATACGGACTAGCGGGGGGCAGCTCCTACGAGCAGTACTTC.

The CDR3 coding sequence is TGTGCCAGCAGCGTAGGGTCTAGCGGGAGGAATGAGCAGTTCTTC. Translating it yields CASSVGSSGRNEQFF. V gene TRBV9 combines with J gene TRBJ2-1; 11 nucleotides align to TRBD2. Germline CDR1 reads SGDLS; CDR2 reads YYNGEE. The trim removed 0 bases at V and 7 bases at J, leaving 3 bases unmatched. CDR3 length: 15 amino acids.

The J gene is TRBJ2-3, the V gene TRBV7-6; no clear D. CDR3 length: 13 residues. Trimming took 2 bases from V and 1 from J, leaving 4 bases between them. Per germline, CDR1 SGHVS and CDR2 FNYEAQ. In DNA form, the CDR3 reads TGTGCCAGCAGCTTACTCGGCACAGATACGCAGTATTTT. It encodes CASSLLGTDTQYF.

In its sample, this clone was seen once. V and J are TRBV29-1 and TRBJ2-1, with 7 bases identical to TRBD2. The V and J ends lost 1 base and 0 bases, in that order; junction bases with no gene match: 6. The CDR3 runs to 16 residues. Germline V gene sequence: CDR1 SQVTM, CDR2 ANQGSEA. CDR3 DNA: TGCAGCGTTGAAGCGGGGTGGGACTACTCCTACAATGAGCAGTTCTTC. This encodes CSVEAGWDYSYNEQFF.

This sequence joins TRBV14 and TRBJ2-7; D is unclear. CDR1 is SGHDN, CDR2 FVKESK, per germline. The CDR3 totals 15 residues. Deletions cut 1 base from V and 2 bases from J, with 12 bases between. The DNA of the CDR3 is TGTGCCAGCAGCCAAGTGATCGGGCCGACCTACGAGCAGTACTTC. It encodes CASSQVIGPTYEQYF. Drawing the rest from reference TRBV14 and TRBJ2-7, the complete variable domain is EAGVTQFPSHSVIEKGQTVTLRCDPISGHDNLYWYRRVMGKEIKFLLHFVKESKQDESGMPNNRFLAERTGGTYSTLKVQPAELEDSGVYFCASSQVIGPTYEQYFGPGTRLTVT.

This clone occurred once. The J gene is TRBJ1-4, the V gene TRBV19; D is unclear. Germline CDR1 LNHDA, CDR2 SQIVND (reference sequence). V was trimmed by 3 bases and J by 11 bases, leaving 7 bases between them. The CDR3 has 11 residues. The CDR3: CASSITDKLFF. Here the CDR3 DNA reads TGTGCCAGTAGTATCACAGATAAACTGTTTTTT.

The CDR3 coding sequence is TGTGCCAGCCAGGACAGCCCGGACTATGGCTACACCTTC. It codes for CASQDSPDYGYTF. The rearrangement uses TRBV6-5 and TRBJ1-2, with D perhaps matching TRBD1 (6 bases). The CDR3 is 13 amino acids. V lost 8 bases and J lost 3, with 13 bases in between. CDR1 is MNHEY and CDR2 is SVGAGI in the germline V gene.

The CDR3 protein is CASSEAGTGEQYF. The CDR3 DNA follows: TGTGCCAGCAGTGAAGCGGGGACAGGTGAGCAGTACTTC. The J gene is TRBJ2-7, the V gene TRBV2, with 8 bases identical to TRBD1. This CDR3 region has 13 residues. Germline CDR1 SNHLY, CDR2 FYNNEI. The J segment lost 7 bases and the V segment lost 0 bases, leaving 2 bases of the junction unmatched.

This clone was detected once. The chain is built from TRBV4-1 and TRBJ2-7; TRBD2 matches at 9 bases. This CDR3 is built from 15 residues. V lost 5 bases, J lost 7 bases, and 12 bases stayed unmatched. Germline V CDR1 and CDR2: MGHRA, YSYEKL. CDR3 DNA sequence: TGCGCCAGCAGCAGGGTCCAGCGGGAGGAGTGGGAGCAGTACTTC. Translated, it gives CASSRVQREEWEQYF.

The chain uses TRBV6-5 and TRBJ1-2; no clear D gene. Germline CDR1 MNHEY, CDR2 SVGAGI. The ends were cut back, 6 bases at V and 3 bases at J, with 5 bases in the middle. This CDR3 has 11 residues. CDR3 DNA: TGTGCCAGCAGACTAGACTATGGCTACACCTTC. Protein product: CASRLDYGYTF.

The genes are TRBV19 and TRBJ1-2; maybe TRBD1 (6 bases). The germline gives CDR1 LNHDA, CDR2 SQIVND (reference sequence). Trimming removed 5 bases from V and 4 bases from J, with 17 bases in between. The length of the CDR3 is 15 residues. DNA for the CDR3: TGTGCCAGTAGTTGGTTGGTGACAGGAGGCTATGGCTACACCTTC. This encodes CASSWLVTGGYGYTF.

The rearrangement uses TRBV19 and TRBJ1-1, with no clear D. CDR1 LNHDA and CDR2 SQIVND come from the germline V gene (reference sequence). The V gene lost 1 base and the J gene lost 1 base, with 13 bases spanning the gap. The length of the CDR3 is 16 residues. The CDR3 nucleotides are TGTGCCAGTAGTATAGCGGCGGCAGTGGAGAACACTGAAGCTTTCTTT. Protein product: CASSIAAAVENTEAFF.